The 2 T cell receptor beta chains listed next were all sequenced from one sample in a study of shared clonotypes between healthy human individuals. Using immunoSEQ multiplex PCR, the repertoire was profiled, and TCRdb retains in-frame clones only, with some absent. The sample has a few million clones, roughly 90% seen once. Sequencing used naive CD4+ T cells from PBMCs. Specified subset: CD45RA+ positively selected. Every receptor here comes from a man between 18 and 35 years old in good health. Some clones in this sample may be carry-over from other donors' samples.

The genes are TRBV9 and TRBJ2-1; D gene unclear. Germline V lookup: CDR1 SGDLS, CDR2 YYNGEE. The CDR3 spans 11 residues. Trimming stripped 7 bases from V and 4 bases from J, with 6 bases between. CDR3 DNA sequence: TGTGCCAGCGGGAAGTACAATGAGCAGTTCTTC. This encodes CASGKYNEQFF.

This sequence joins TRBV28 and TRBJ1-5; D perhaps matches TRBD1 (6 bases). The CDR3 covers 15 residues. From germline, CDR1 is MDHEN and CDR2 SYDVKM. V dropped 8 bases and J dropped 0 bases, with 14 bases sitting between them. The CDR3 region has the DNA TGTGCCAGCGCTGACGGGGGGCCTAGCAATCAGCCCCAGCATTTT. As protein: CASADGGPSNQPQHF.